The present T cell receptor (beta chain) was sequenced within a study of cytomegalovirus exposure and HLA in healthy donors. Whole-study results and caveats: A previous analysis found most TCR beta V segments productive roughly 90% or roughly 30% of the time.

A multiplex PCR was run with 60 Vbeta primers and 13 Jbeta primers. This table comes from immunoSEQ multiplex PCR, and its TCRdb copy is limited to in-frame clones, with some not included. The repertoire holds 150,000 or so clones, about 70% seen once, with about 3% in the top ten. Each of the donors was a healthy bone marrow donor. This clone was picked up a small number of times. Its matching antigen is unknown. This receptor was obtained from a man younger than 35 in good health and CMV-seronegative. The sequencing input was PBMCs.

Here the CDR3 DNA reads TGTGCCAGCAGCTTAGCGGGGGGACTAAGGAACGATGAGCAGTTCTTC. Its protein is CASSLAGGLRNDEQFF. This chain joins TRBV7-9 and TRBJ2-1, with 7 bases lining up with TRBD2. The CDR3 is 16 amino acids. The germline V gene has CDR1 SEHNR and CDR2 FQNEAQ (reference sequence). The ends lost 0 bases at V and 8 bases at J; junction bases unmatched: 10.